One sample yielded the 2 T cell receptor beta chains listed below, sequenced in a study of T cell responses to AZD1222 COVID-19 vaccine. Assay: immunoSEQ multiplex PCR; the TCRdb copy retains only in-frame clones and omits some. The repertoire holds some 63,000 clones, with around 83% as singletons. This material consisted of peripheral blood, taken on day 0 of AZD1222 vaccination. The receptors come from an adult in good health.

J is TRBJ2-3 and V is TRBV4-1; 7 bases are a match to TRBD2. The ends lost 4 bases at V and 2 bases at J; junction bases unmatched: 6. The germline gives CDR1 MGHRA, CDR2 YSYEKL. The CDR3 runs 15 residues. CDR3 DNA: TGCGCCAGCAGCCTTAGAGCGGGGACCACAGATACGCAGTATTTT. Translated: CASSLRAGTTDTQYF.

The chain carries TRBV4-3 and TRBJ1-1; D remains unclear. CDR1 and CDR2 from the germline V gene are LGHNA and YSLEER. The CDR3 runs 17 residues. Trimming took off 3 bases at V and 2 bases at J, with 19 bases between the two ends. The CDR3 region is CASSHDLLAGTNTEAFF. The DNA of the CDR3 is TGCGCCAGCAGCCACGACTTATTGGCGGGAACTAACACTGAAGCTTTCTTT.